A selection of T cell receptor beta chains follows, all from one sample in a study of cytomegalovirus exposure and HLA in healthy donors. Libraries were prepared by immunoSEQ multiplex PCR; TCRdb keeps only in-frame clonotypes and omits some of them. The sample includes approximately 250,000 clones, just under 80% seen only once; the top ten take approximately 0.49%. The sample was PBMCs. These receptors came from a boy younger than 18 in good health and CMV-seronegative. Both conserved end residues are part of each CDR3. Each record gives: D gene, J gene, clone size, V gene, CDR3 protein, CDR3 DNA. The D gene is left open where the match is weak. Size values are once, few and many counts, or a class for expanded clones, and some rows have none.

>TRBD2|TRBJ2-3|few|TRBV7-3
CASSLRLAGITDTQYF
TGTGCCAGCAGCTTAAGACTAGCGGGAATCACAGATACGCAGTATTTT
>TRBD1|TRBJ1-2|NA|TRBV7-3
CASSAGQAGYGYTF
TGTGCCAGCAGCGCTGGACAGGCCGGCTATGGCTACACCTTC
>NA|TRBJ2-3|NA|TRBV6-1
CASSPIPDTQYF
TGTGCCAGCAGTCCAATCCCAGATACGCAGTATTTT
>NA|TRBJ2-5|NA|TRBV10-2
CASSDEQVIQETQYF
TGCGCCAGCAGTGATGAGCAGGTGATCCAAGAGACCCAGTACTTC
>NA|TRBJ1-1|NA|TRBV2
CASRANTEAFF
TGTGCCAGCAGAGCCAACACTGAAGCTTTCTTT
>NA|TRBJ2-2|few|TRBV14
CASSPYTNGELFF
TGTGCCAGCAGCCCGTACACTAACGGGGAGCTGTTTTTT
>TRBD2|TRBJ2-2|once|TRBV9
CASSREGPRNTGELFF
TGTGCCAGCAGCCGGGAGGGCCCAAGGAACACCGGGGAGCTGTTTTTT
>NA|TRBJ2-1|NA|TRBV6-5
CASSYSGARFNEQFF
TGTGCCAGCAGTTACTCGGGTGCTAGATTCAATGAGCAGTTCTTC
>NA|TRBJ2-1|NA|TRBV5-4
CASSLDRGAYNEQFF
TGTGCCAGCAGCTTGGACCGGGGGGCGTACAATGAGCAGTTCTTC
>NA|TRBJ1-2|NA|TRBV6-1
CASSEVEGLTF
TGTGCCAGCAGTGAAGTCGAGGGTCTCACCTTC
>TRBD1|TRBJ1-2|once|TRBV7-9
CASSLGQGDYGYTF
TGTGCCAGCAGCTTAGGACAGGGGGACTATGGCTACACCTTC
>TRBD1|TRBJ1-6|NA|TRBV5-6
CASSIGTENSPLHF
TGTGCCAGCAGCATCGGGACAGAAAATTCACCCCTCCACTTT
>TRBD1|TRBJ1-2|NA|TRBV30
CAWSVQGALGYTF
TGTGCCTGGAGTGTACAGGGGGCTCTTGGCTACACCTTC
>NA|TRBJ2-7|NA|TRBV30
CAWTDRCGQYF
TGTGCCTGGACAGACAGGTGCGGGCAGTACTTC
>TRBD1|TRBJ1-2|NA|TRBV4-1
CASSHPRDSSNYGYTF
TGCGCCAGCAGCCACCCGAGGGACAGCTCCAACTATGGCTACACCTTC
>TRBD2|TRBJ2-7|NA|TRBV11-3
CASSPGLAGVSEQYF
TGTGCCAGCAGCCCCGGACTAGCGGGAGTATCCGAGCAGTACTTC
>TRBD1|TRBJ2-7|once|TRBV19
CASTQRYRGSYAYEQYF
TGTGCCAGTACCCAACGTTACAGGGGCTCGTATGCCTACGAGCAGTACTTC
>TRBD2|TRBJ2-7|NA|TRBV10-3
CAIRGTSAYEQYF
TGTGCCATCAGAGGGACTAGCGCCTACGAGCAGTACTTC
>NA|TRBJ2-5|NA|TRBV11-3
CASSLEGRGTQYF
TGTGCCAGCAGCTTAGAGGGCCGGGGGACCCAGTACTTC
>TRBD2|TRBJ2-4|NA|TRBV4-2
CASSDPRGGQGNIQYF
TGTGCCAGCAGCGACCCCCGGGGGGGCCAGGGAAACATTCAGTACTTC
>NA|TRBJ2-2|many|TRBV11-3
CASSSYDRPGELFF
TGTGCCAGCAGCTCCTACGACAGGCCCGGGGAGCTGTTTTTT
>NA|TRBJ2-3|NA|TRBV10-2
CASRGAGETPDTQYF
TGCGCCAGCAGGGGAGCGGGTGAAACCCCAGATACGCAGTATTTT
>NA|TRBJ1-5|NA|TRBV5-6
CASSLAGLSSQHF
TGTGCCAGCAGCTTGGCCGGTTTGAGCTCCCAGCATTTT
>NA|TRBJ2-5|NA|TRBV6-5
CASSYSRGWETQYF
TGTGCCAGCAGTTACTCGAGAGGGTGGGAGACCCAGTACTTC
>TRBD1|TRBJ1-1|NA|TRBV18
CASSPLQGINTEAFF
TGTGCCAGCTCACCCCTACAGGGGATTAACACTGAAGCTTTCTTT
>TRBD2|TRBJ2-3|once|TRBV5-1
CASSLAGGSVTDTQYF
TGCGCCAGCAGCTTGGCCGGCGGGAGTGTCACAGATACGCAGTATTTT
>NA|TRBJ1-5|NA|TRBV19
CASMMIEQPNQPQHF
TGTGCCAGTATGATGATCGAACAGCCAAATCAGCCCCAGCATTTT
>NA|TRBJ1-2|once|TRBV7-9
CASSPRGSDGYTF
TGTGCCAGCAGCCCACGAGGATCGGATGGCTACACCTTC
>TRBD1|TRBJ1-1|NA|TRBV4-2
CASSQGQGDGEAFF
TGTGCCAGCAGCCAGGGACAGGGAGACGGTGAAGCTTTCTTT
>TRBD2|TRBJ2-4|NA|TRBV10-3
CATRLGAGVENIQYF
TGTGCCACCCGCCTAGGAGCGGGAGTCGAAAACATTCAGTACTTC
>NA|TRBJ1-6|NA|TRBV2
CASSLSLSGYNSPLHF
TGTGCCAGCAGTCTATCACTCTCAGGTTATAATTCACCCCTCCACTTT
>TRBD1|TRBJ1-1|NA|TRBV5-1
CASSWGQGDTEAFF
TGCGCCAGCAGCTGGGGACAGGGGGACACTGAAGCTTTCTTT
>TRBD1|TRBJ1-1|NA|TRBV5-1
CASSLFGQGETEAFF
TGCGCCAGCAGCTTGTTCGGACAGGGCGAAACTGAAGCTTTCTTT
>TRBD1|TRBJ2-7|few|TRBV11-3
CASSTGRTGYGEQYF
TGTGCCAGCAGCACCGGTCGGACAGGGTATGGCGAGCAGTACTTC
>TRBD2|TRBJ2-1|NA|TRBV11-2
CASSSSGGAPHEQFF
TGTGCCAGCAGTTCTAGCGGGGGGGCCCCGCATGAGCAGTTCTTC
>TRBD1|TRBJ1-2|NA|TRBV6-5
CASSYRGRGYTF
TGTGCCAGCAGTTACAGGGGGCGCGGCTACACCTTC
>NA|TRBJ1-5|once|TRBV5-5
CASSLTWGGSGQPQHF
TGTGCCAGCAGCTTGACCTGGGGGGGTTCAGGGCAGCCCCAGCATTTT
>TRBD2|TRBJ2-1|NA|TRBV7-2
CASSPPGRAVHEQFF
TGTGCCAGCAGCCCCCCCGGGAGGGCCGTCCATGAGCAGTTCTTC
>NA|TRBJ2-2|NA|TRBV30
CAWSAGVNTGELFF
TGTGCCTGGAGTGCGGGTGTGAACACCGGGGAGCTGTTTTTT
>TRBD2|TRBJ2-1|NA|TRBV7-2
CASSWGTSGGISYNEQFF
TGTGCCAGCAGCTGGGGCACTAGCGGGGGTATATCCTACAATGAGCAGTTCTTC
>NA|TRBJ2-1|NA|TRBV5-4
CASSLVGAGEQFF
TGTGCCAGCAGCTTGGTTGGTGCGGGTGAGCAGTTCTTC
>NA|TRBJ2-2|NA|TRBV2
CASSERGRWNTGELFF
TGTGCCAGCAGTGAACGGGGGAGGTGGAACACCGGGGAGCTGTTTTTT
>NA|TRBJ1-1|NA|TRBV29-1
CSVGFLLNTEAFF
TGCAGCGTTGGCTTCCTACTGAACACTGAAGCTTTCTTT
>NA|TRBJ1-5|NA|TRBV30
CAWSPGVQPQHF
TGTGCCTGGAGCCCCGGGGTACAGCCCCAGCATTTT
>NA|TRBJ1-2|NA|TRBV9
CASTLRGGYGYTF
TGTGCCAGCACCCTGCGGGGGGGCTATGGCTACACCTTC
>NA|TRBJ2-1|NA|TRBV7-9
CASSLLAHEQFF
TGTGCCAGCAGCTTACTCGCGCACGAGCAGTTCTTC
>TRBD1|TRBJ1-5|NA|TRBV19
CASSMGTARFNQPQHF
TGTGCCAGTAGTATGGGGACAGCCCGCTTCAATCAGCCCCAGCATTTT
>NA|TRBJ2-5|NA|TRBV30
CAWSGTTIKETQYF
TGTGCCTGGAGTGGGACTACGATCAAAGAGACCCAGTACTTC
>NA|TRBJ2-5|NA|TRBV7-2
CASSLYNQETQYF
TGTGCCAGCAGCTTATACAACCAAGAGACCCAGTACTTC
>NA|TRBJ1-5|NA|TRBV19
CASSSHVASAAQPQHF
TGTGCCAGTAGTTCCCATGTGGCGAGCGCAGCTCAGCCCCAGCATTTT
>NA|TRBJ2-7|NA|TRBV28
CASSPRTPTISSYEQYF
TGTGCCAGCAGTCCCCGTACCCCGACAATTAGCTCCTACGAGCAGTACTTC
>TRBD1|TRBJ1-1|NA|TRBV5-8
CASSSRDRDEAFF
TGTGCCAGCAGCTCCCGGGACAGGGATGAAGCTTTCTTT
>NA|TRBJ2-3|NA|TRBV4-2
CASSQEGGITDTQYF
TGTGCCAGCAGCCAAGAAGGCGGGATAACAGATACGCAGTATTTT
>TRBD1|TRBJ1-1|NA|TRBV9
CASTNRGGTEAFF
TGTGCCAGCACCAACAGGGGCGGCACTGAAGCTTTCTTT
>NA|TRBJ1-2|NA|TRBV11-2
CASSLDRVGYGYTF
TGTGCCAGCAGCTTAGATCGGGTTGGCTATGGCTACACCTTC
>NA|TRBJ2-3|NA|TRBV29-1
CSVAARHTDTQYF
TGCAGCGTTGCGGCGAGACACACAGATACGCAGTATTTT